The clone carrying this T cell receptor beta chain has only a few counts. The antigen remains undetermined. Compared with germline, one end of the junction differs, possibly owing to a read error. This record comes from a study of tumor and adjacent non-tumor tissue in lung cancer. This sample's RNA came from whole unsorted tissue. Distant lung tissue was collected more than 3 cm away from the tumor edge. Study-wide results and caveats: Tumor tissue had significantly higher TCR diversity than normal lung.

From germline, CDR1 is SGHTA and CDR2 FQGNSA. The CDR3 consists of 12 residues. The library came from three nested PCR rounds adapted from ARM-PCR protocols. TCRdb re-called the multiplex PCR reads with MiXCR, one entry per CDR3 protein. Of tens of thousands of distinct CDR3 sequences listed, around two thirds were seen once; the top ten hold about 32%. Sequenced input: distant non-tumor lung tissue. This chain uses TRBV7-2 with TRBJ2-7; no definite D call. This TCR was recovered from a man aged 70-80 years with non-small cell lung cancer. CDR3 nucleotides: TGTGCCAGCAGCTTAAGGCCGGGCGAGCGGTACTTC. Encoded protein: CASSLRPGERYF.